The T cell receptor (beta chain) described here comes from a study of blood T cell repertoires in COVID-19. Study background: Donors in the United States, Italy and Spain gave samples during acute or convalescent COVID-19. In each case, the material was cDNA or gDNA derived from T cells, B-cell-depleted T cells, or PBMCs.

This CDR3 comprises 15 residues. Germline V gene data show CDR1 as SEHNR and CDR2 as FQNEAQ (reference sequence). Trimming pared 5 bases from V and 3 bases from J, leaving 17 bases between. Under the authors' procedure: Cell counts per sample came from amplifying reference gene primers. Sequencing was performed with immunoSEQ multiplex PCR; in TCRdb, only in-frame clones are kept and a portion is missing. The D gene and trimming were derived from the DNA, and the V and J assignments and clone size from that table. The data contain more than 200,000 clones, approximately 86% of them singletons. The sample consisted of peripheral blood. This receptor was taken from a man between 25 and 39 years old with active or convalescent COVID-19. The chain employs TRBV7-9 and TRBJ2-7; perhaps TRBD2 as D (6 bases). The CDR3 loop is CASSTTGTYGYEQYF. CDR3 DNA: TGTGCCAGCAGCACTACCGGGACTTACGGCTACGAGCAGTACTTC.